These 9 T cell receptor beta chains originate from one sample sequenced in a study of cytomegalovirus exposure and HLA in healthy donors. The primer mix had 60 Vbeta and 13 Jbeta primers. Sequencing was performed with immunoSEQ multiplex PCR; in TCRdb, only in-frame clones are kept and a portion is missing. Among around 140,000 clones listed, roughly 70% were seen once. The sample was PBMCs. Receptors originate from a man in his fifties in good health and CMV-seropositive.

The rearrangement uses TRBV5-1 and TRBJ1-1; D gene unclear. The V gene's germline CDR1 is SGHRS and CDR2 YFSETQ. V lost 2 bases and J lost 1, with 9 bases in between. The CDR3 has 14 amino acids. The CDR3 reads CASSFSPGNTEAFF. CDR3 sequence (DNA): TGCGCCAGCAGCTTTTCTCCGGGGAACACTGAAGCTTTCTTT.

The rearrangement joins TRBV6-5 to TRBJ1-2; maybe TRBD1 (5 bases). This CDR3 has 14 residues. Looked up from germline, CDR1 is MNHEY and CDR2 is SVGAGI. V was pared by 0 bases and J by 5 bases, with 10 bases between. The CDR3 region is CASSYSPSGYGYTF. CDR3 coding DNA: TGTGCCAGCAGTTACTCGCCTTCAGGGTATGGCTACACCTTC.

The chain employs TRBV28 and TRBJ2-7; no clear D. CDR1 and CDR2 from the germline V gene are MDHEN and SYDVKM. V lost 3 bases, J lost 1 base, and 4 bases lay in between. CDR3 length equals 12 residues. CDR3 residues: CASSFRSYEQYF. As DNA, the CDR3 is TGTGCCAGCAGTTTCAGATCCTACGAGCAGTACTTC.

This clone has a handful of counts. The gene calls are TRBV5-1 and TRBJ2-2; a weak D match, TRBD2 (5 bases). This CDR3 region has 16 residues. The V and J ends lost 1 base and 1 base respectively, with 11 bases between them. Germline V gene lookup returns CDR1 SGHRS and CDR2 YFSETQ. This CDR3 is CASSLLLAENTGELFF. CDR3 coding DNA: TGCGCCAGCAGCTTGCTTCTAGCTGAGAACACCGGGGAGCTGTTTTTT.

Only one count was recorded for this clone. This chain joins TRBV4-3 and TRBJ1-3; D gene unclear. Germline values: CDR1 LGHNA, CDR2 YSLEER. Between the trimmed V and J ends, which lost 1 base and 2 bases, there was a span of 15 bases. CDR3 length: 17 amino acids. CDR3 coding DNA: TGCGCCAGCAGCCAAGGTCTCCGCACTCTCACTGGAAACACCATATATTTT. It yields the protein CASSQGLRTLTGNTIYF.

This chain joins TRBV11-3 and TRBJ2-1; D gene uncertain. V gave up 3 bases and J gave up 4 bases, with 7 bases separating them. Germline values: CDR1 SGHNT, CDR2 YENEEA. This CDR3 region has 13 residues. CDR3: CASSLAVYNEQFF. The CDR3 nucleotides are TGTGCCAGCAGCTTGGCGGTTTACAATGAGCAGTTCTTC. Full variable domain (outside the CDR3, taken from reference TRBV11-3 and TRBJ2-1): EAGVVQSPRYKIIEKKQPVAFWCNPISGHNTLYWYLQNLGQGPELLIRYENEEAVDDSQLPKDRFSAERLKGVDSTLKIQPAELGDSAVYLCASSLAVYNEQFFGPGTRLTVL.

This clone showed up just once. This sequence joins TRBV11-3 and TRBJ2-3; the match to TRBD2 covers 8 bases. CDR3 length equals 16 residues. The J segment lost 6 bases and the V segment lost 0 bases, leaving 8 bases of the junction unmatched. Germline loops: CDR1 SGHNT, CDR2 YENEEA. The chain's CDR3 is CASSLDSGAGDDTQYF. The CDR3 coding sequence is TGTGCCAGCAGCTTAGATTCCGGAGCGGGGGATGATACGCAGTATTTT.

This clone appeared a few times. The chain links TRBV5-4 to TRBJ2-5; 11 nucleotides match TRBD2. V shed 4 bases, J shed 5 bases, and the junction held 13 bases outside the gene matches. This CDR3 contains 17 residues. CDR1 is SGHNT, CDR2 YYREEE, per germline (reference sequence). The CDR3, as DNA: TGTGCCAGCAGCACACTGTCTCTAGCGGGGGGAGGGGAGACCCAGTACTTC. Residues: CASSTLSLAGGGETQYF.

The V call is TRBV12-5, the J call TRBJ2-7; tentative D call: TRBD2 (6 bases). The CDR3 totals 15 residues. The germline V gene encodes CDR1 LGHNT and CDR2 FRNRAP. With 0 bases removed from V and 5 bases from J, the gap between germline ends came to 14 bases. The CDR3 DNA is TGTGCTAGTGGTTTGGTACTCGGAGGGGACCACGAGCAGTACTTC. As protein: CASGLVLGGDHEQYF.